Listed below are T cell receptor beta chains from one sample, sequenced in a study of cytomegalovirus exposure and HLA in healthy donors. TCRdb's copy holds only in-frame clones and misses some; the assay was immunoSEQ multiplex PCR. The sample contains about 36,000 clones, 55% to 75% of which appear only once. Sequencing input: PBMCs. These receptor sequences come from a man under 40 in good health and CMV-seronegative. CDR3s include the opening cysteine and the closing phenylalanine or tryptophan. Each record gives: CDR3 protein, CDR3 DNA, D gene, V gene, clone size, J gene. The D gene is left open where the match is weak. A row's size may be missing; if present it is once, few, many or a size class.

cdr3_aa: CASSLYSGQGYEQFF; cdr3_nt: TGTGCCAGCAGCTTGTATTCGGGACAGGGGTATGAGCAGTTCTTC; d_call: TRBD1; v_call: TRBV5-4; clone_size: .; j_call: TRBJ2-1
cdr3_aa: CSVIGQGAGYTF; cdr3_nt: TGCAGCGTTATCGGACAGGGGGCGGGCTACACCTTC; d_call: TRBD1; v_call: TRBV29-1; clone_size: .; j_call: TRBJ1-2
cdr3_aa: CASRRESSYNEQFF; cdr3_nt: TGTGCCAGCCGACGGGAGAGCTCCTACAATGAGCAGTTCTTC; d_call: .; v_call: TRBV28; clone_size: few; j_call: TRBJ2-1
cdr3_aa: CASSGYGGVNEKLFF; cdr3_nt: TGTGCCAGCAGCGGCTATGGGGGGGTTAATGAAAAACTGTTTTTT; d_call: .; v_call: TRBV7-2; clone_size: .; j_call: TRBJ1-4
cdr3_aa: CASSWDSYGYTF; cdr3_nt: TGTGCCAGCAGTTGGGACAGTTATGGCTACACCTTC; d_call: TRBD1; v_call: TRBV6-5; clone_size: .; j_call: TRBJ1-2
cdr3_aa: CASSLPHGTYEQYF; cdr3_nt: TGTGCCAGCAGCTTGCCACACGGGACCTACGAGCAGTACTTC; d_call: .; v_call: TRBV5-5; clone_size: .; j_call: TRBJ2-7
cdr3_aa: CAISESTDEKLFF; cdr3_nt: TGTGCCATCAGTGAGTCGACAGATGAAAAACTGTTTTTT; d_call: .; v_call: TRBV10-3; clone_size: .; j_call: TRBJ1-4
cdr3_aa: CASSLVQLNTEAFF; cdr3_nt: TGTGCCAGCAGCTTAGTACAGTTGAACACTGAAGCTTTCTTT; d_call: .; v_call: TRBV5-4; clone_size: .; j_call: TRBJ1-1
cdr3_aa: CASSVFGVETEAFF; cdr3_nt: TGTGCCAGCAGCGTTTTCGGGGTGGAGACTGAAGCTTTCTTT; d_call: .; v_call: TRBV2; clone_size: .; j_call: TRBJ1-1
cdr3_aa: CASSRDNNYGYTF; cdr3_nt: TGTGCCAGCAGCCGAGACAATAACTATGGCTACACCTTC; d_call: .; v_call: TRBV7-2; clone_size: .; j_call: TRBJ1-2
cdr3_aa: CASSLGRTEAFF; cdr3_nt: TGTGCCAGCAGCTTGGGGAGAACTGAAGCTTTCTTT; d_call: .; v_call: TRBV5-4; clone_size: .; j_call: TRBJ1-1
cdr3_aa: CASGRRTGREGKAFF; cdr3_nt: TGTGCCAGCGGAAGACGTACAGGGAGGGAAGGGAAAGCTTTCTTT; d_call: .; v_call: TRBV11-2; clone_size: .; j_call: TRBJ1-1
cdr3_aa: CASSLVGLAASYNEQFF; cdr3_nt: TGTGCCAGCAGCTTAGTGGGACTAGCGGCGAGCTACAATGAGCAGTTCTTC; d_call: TRBD2; v_call: TRBV11-2; clone_size: .; j_call: TRBJ2-1
cdr3_aa: CASRAGGSNEKLFF; cdr3_nt: TGCGCCAGCCGGGCAGGGGGCTCTAATGAAAAACTGTTTTTT; d_call: TRBD1; v_call: TRBV5-1; clone_size: .; j_call: TRBJ1-4
cdr3_aa: CASSQPLRTGREQYF; cdr3_nt: TGCGCCAGCAGCCAACCTCTTAGGACAGGAAGGGAGCAGTACTTC; d_call: TRBD1; v_call: TRBV4-1; clone_size: .; j_call: TRBJ2-7
cdr3_aa: CASSTQENTEAFF; cdr3_nt: TGTGCCAGCAGCACCCAGGAGAACACTGAAGCTTTCTTT; d_call: .; v_call: TRBV7-6; clone_size: .; j_call: TRBJ1-1
cdr3_aa: CASRLAGGTGVSYEQYF; cdr3_nt: TGTGCCAGCAGACTCGCCGGTGGGACAGGGGTTTCCTACGAGCAGTACTTC; d_call: TRBD1; v_call: TRBV11-2; clone_size: .; j_call: TRBJ2-7
cdr3_aa: CASSQDQGTSDTQYF; cdr3_nt: TGTGCCAGCAGCCAAGATCAGGGGACGTCAGATACGCAGTATTTT; d_call: .; v_call: TRBV4-2; clone_size: medium-sized; j_call: TRBJ2-3
cdr3_aa: CASSRTSGSSYNEQFF; cdr3_nt: TGTGCCAGCAGTAGGACTAGCGGGAGCTCCTACAATGAGCAGTTCTTC; d_call: TRBD2; v_call: TRBV28; clone_size: few; j_call: TRBJ2-1
cdr3_aa: CTWKVRVAGGNEQFF; cdr3_nt: TGTACCTGGAAGGTCCGGGTCGCGGGCGGGAATGAGCAGTTCTTC; d_call: .; v_call: TRBV30; clone_size: .; j_call: TRBJ2-1
cdr3_aa: CASSRMGQSDTQYF; cdr3_nt: TGCGCCAGCAGCCGTATGGGGCAGTCAGATACGCAGTATTTT; d_call: .; v_call: TRBV4-3; clone_size: .; j_call: TRBJ2-3
cdr3_aa: CASSHAGGSDTQYF; cdr3_nt: TGTGCCAGCAGCCATGCGGGGGGGTCAGATACGCAGTATTTT; d_call: TRBD2; v_call: TRBV14; clone_size: .; j_call: TRBJ2-3